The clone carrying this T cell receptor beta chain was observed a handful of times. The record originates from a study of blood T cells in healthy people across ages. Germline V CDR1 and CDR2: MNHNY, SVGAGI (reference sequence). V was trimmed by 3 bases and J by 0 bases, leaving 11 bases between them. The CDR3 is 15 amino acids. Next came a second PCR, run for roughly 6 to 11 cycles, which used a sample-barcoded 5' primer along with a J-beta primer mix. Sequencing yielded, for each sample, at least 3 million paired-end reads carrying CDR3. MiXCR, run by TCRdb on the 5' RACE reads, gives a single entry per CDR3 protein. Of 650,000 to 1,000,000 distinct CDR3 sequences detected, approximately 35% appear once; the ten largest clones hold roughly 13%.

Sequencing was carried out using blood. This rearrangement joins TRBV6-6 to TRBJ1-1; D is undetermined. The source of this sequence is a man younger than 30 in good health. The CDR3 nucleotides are TGTGCCAGCAGTTATACTTCTGGGATGAACACTGAAGCTTTCTTT. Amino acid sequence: CASSYTSGMNTEAFF.